Listed here are 5 T cell receptor beta chains from one sample, sequenced in a study of T cell changes during pregnancy in multiple sclerosis (dated by TCRdb to about 2019). The method was the immunoSEQ multiplex PCR assay. TCRdb limited this immuneACCESS table to in-frame rearrangements with V and J called. A share of clones is missing; checked studies link under half to unresolved V genes, and the rest is unexplained. Present in this sample are about 42,000 clones, around 89% of which were seen just once. The ten largest clones take up roughly 1% of the sample. The sequenced sample was CD4+ T cells from peripheral blood mononuclear cells, obtained in the second trimester of pregnancy. These TCRs come from a female donor with multiple sclerosis, enrolled in a pregnancy study.

The chain links TRBV6-5 to TRBJ1-1, with TRBD1 matching 7 bases. This CDR3 is built from 13 residues. V trimming: 2 bases; J trimming: 4 bases; junction bases outside the gene matches: 1. Germline CDR1 and CDR2: MNHEY and SVGAGI. CDR3 nucleotide sequence: TGTGCCAGCAGTTACGACAGGGCCACTGAAGCTTTCTTT. It is translated as CASSYDRATEAFF.

The sample holds one count of this clone. The genes are TRBV28 and TRBJ2-7, with D tentatively TRBD2 (6 bases). The CDR3 is 16 residues long. The germline V gene encodes CDR1 MDHEN and CDR2 SYDVKM. The V end lost 3 bases, the J end lost 3 bases, and 18 bases lay between the germline ends. CDR3 in amino acids: CASSFLFHRGGYEQYF. CDR3 sequence (DNA): TGTGCCAGCAGTTTTTTGTTTCATCGGGGAGGCTACGAGCAGTACTTC.

The chain combines TRBV28 with TRBJ1-2; perhaps TRBD1 as D (5 bases). V lost 5 bases to trimming and J lost 10 bases, with 20 bases between them. The germline V gene has CDR1 MDHEN and CDR2 SYDVKM. This CDR3 is built from 14 residues. The CDR3 DNA follows: TGTGCCAGCAGTCCCCTCGGGGCTGGGGGGATCTACACCTTC. Its translation is CASSPLGAGGIYTF.

The J gene is TRBJ2-1, the V gene TRBV5-4; the match to TRBD2 covers 7 bases. The junction had 10 bases not matched to a gene; V was cut back by 0 bases and J by 1 base. The CDR3 covers 18 residues. Germline V gene lookup returns CDR1 SGHNT and CDR2 YYREEE (reference sequence). The DNA for the CDR3 is TGTGCCAGCAGCTTGGGCCCCAGCGGGATGGGATCCTACAATGAGCAGTTCTTC. Its translation is CASSLGPSGMGSYNEQFF. Full variable domain (remainder filled in from reference TRBV5-4 and TRBJ2-1): ETGVTQSPTHLIKTRGQQVTLRCSSQSGHNTVSWYQQALGQGPQFIFQYYREEENGRGNFPPRFSGLQFPNYSSELNVNALELDDSALYLCASSLGPSGMGSYNEQFFGPGTRLTVL.

The V call is TRBV10-3, the J call TRBJ2-7; TRBD1 might be the D (5 bases). The CDR3 has 14 residues. Trimming left V 7 bases short and J 0 bases short, with 13 bases between. Germline values: CDR1 ENHRY, CDR2 SYGVKD. CDR3 sequence reads: CAINPDRGSYEQYF. The CDR3 nucleotides read TGTGCCATCAATCCAGACAGAGGCTCCTACGAGCAGTACTTC.